These 19 T cell receptor beta chains were sequenced from one sample in a study of OX40 agonist ivuxolimab in advanced cancers. The protocol used for the library was the immunoSEQ multiplex PCR assay. Entries here come from immuneACCESS through TCRdb and include only in-frame sequences with V and J called. Some clones fail to appear in such tables; in the studies checked, an unresolved V gene covers under half of the shortfall, and the cause of the remainder is unknown. This sample has about 72,000 clones in its table, and 88% of those were observed once. The biggest ten clones account for 0.95% to 1.3% of the sample. This sample comprised CD4+ or CD8+ T cells sorted from blood, obtained in a trial of the OX40 agonist ivuxolimab. The receptor set was obtained from an adult with an advanced solid tumor such as melanoma, head and neck, liver or kidney cancer.

This chain joins TRBV2 and TRBJ2-1; possible D gene TRBD1, 5 bases. The CDR3 is made up of 13 amino acids. V dropped 10 bases and J dropped 5 bases, with 15 bases sitting between them. In germline, CDR1 is SNHLY, CDR2 FYNNEI. CDR3 loop: CATRASGDNEQFF. DNA for the CDR3: TGTGCCACCAGGGCCTCTGGGGACAATGAGCAGTTCTTC.

This clone has only one observation. This sequence joins TRBV7-8 and TRBJ2-5; D may be TRBD1 (5 bases). The ends were cut back, 1 base at V and 2 bases at J, with 5 bases in the middle. CDR3 length equals 13 residues. Germline V gene lookup returns CDR1 SGHVS and CDR2 FQNEAQ. This CDR3 reads CASSLGQQETQYF. The CDR3 coding sequence is TGTGCCAGCAGCTTAGGACAGCAAGAGACCCAGTACTTC.

The gene calls are TRBV4-1 and TRBJ2-2, with a weak D call TRBD1 (5 bases). Germline V gene lookup returns CDR1 MGHRA and CDR2 YSYEKL. Trimming removed 3 bases from V and 0 bases from J, with 17 bases in between. This CDR3 has 18 residues. As DNA, the CDR3 is TGCGCCAGCAGCCAGCGCAGCCAAGGGGCCGCGAACACCGGGGAGCTGTTTTTT. Its translation is CASSQRSQGAANTGELFF.

The DNA for the CDR3 is TGCGCCAGTTCATGGGGACAGGGGGGATACGAGCAGTACTTC. Its translation is CASSWGQGGYEQYF. This chain joins TRBV5-1 and TRBJ2-7; 11 positions match TRBD1. Germline lookup yields CDR1 SGHRS and CDR2 YFSETQ. The CDR3 runs to 14 residues. The V and J ends lost 8 bases and 4 bases, in that order; junction bases with no gene match: 8.

The chain joins TRBV18 to TRBJ2-7, with a weak D call TRBD1 (7 bases). V lost 2 bases and J lost 5, with 16 bases in between. Per germline, CDR1 KGHSH and CDR2 LQKENI. This CDR3 spans 15 amino acids. CDR3 in amino acids: CASSPKARGVNEQYF. The CDR3 coding sequence is TGTGCCAGCTCACCAAAAGCCAGGGGGGTCAACGAGCAGTACTTC.

The rearrangement links TRBV5-1 to TRBJ1-1; D gene ambiguous. Germline CDR1 reads SGHRS; CDR2 reads YFSETQ. The length of the CDR3 is 14 residues. Trimming took 4 bases from V and 1 from J, leaving 11 bases between them. CDR3 sequence reads: CASSVRPPNTEAFF. CDR3 DNA sequence: TGCGCCAGCAGCGTGCGTCCTCCGAACACTGAAGCTTTCTTT.

This clone occurred once. The chain couples TRBV28 to TRBJ1-4, with D perhaps matching TRBD1 (6 bases). The germline V gene encodes CDR1 MDHEN and CDR2 SYDVKM. V was shortened by 1 base and J by 5 bases, with 8 bases between the two germline ends. This CDR3 contains 14 residues. CDR3: CASSLLGGNEKLFF. In nucleotides, the CDR3 is TGTGCCAGCAGTTTATTAGGGGGGAATGAAAAACTGTTTTTT.

V gene TRBV11-2 combines with J gene TRBJ2-2; no clear D gene. The CDR3 has 15 amino acids. Trimming cost V 1 base and J 1 base, with 7 bases left between them. Per germline, CDR1 SGHAT and CDR2 FQNNGV. The CDR3 is CASSLGSQNTGELFF. The DNA of the CDR3 is TGTGCCAGCAGCTTAGGATCCCAGAACACCGGGGAGCTGTTTTTT. Full variable domain (remainder filled in from reference TRBV11-2 and TRBJ2-2): EAGVAQSPRYKIIEKRQSVAFWCNPISGHATLYWYQQILGQGPKLLIQFQNNGVVDDSQLPKDRFSAERLKGVDSTLKIQPAKLEDSAVYLCASSLGSQNTGELFFGEGSRLTVL.

The rearrangement joins TRBV27 to TRBJ2-7, with 8 bases that match TRBD1. The V segment lost 3 bases and the J segment 9 bases; nucleotides outside the gene matches: 7. CDR3 size: 13 residues. Germline V gene lookup returns CDR1 MNHEY and CDR2 SMNVEV (reference sequence). The CDR3 loop reads CASSFRDRGGQYF. DNA for the CDR3: TGTGCCAGCAGTTTCCGCGACAGGGGAGGGCAGTACTTC.

The V call is TRBV7-9, the J call TRBJ1-1, with D unresolved. The V end lost 5 bases, the J end lost 0 bases, and 7 bases lay between the germline ends. The CDR3 totals 13 residues. Germline CDR1 reads SEHNR; CDR2 reads FQNEAQ (reference sequence). This CDR3 is CASSQTMNTEAFF. CDR3 in DNA: TGTGCCAGCAGCCAGACCATGAACACTGAAGCTTTCTTT.

This chain joins TRBV28 and TRBJ2-3; D is perhaps TRBD1 (6 bases). From germline, CDR1 is MDHEN and CDR2 SYDVKM. This CDR3 contains 14 residues. The V gene lost 2 bases and the J gene lost 5 bases, with 11 bases spanning the gap. In nucleotides, the CDR3 is TGTGCCAGCAGTTTAGGGCAGGGACAAGATACGCAGTATTTT. As protein: CASSLGQGQDTQYF.

This rearrangement joins TRBV6-1 to TRBJ1-2, with TRBD1 matching over 8 bases. The germline V gene has CDR1 MNHNS and CDR2 SASEGT. V trimming: 3 bases; J trimming: 1 base; junction bases outside the gene matches: 7. The CDR3 has 16 amino acids. The CDR3 here is CASSDLDRVINYGYTF. DNA of the CDR3: TGTGCCAGCAGTGATCTGGACAGGGTGATTAACTATGGCTACACCTTC.

This clone was picked up one time. The rearrangement links TRBV10-3 to TRBJ1-2, with TRBD1 matching 7 bases. The CDR3 extends over 14 amino acids. CDR1 is ENHRY, CDR2 SYGVKD, per germline. With 3 bases clipped from V and 4 bases from J, the junction kept 5 bases outside the gene matches. The CDR3 is CAISDSTGSYGYTF. CDR3 bases: TGTGCCATCAGTGACTCGACAGGGTCCTATGGCTACACCTTC.

The table lists this clone with a few counts. The rearrangement joins TRBV27 to TRBJ2-2; D perhaps matches TRBD1 (6 bases). The CDR3 covers 14 residues. The V and J ends lost 3 bases and 8 bases respectively, with 13 bases between them. Germline loops: CDR1 MNHEY, CDR2 SMNVEV (reference sequence). The CDR3 coding sequence is TGTGCCAGCAGTTTCCACAGGGTGGAAGGGGAGCTGTTTTTT. Translating it yields CASSFHRVEGELFF.

The count of this clone is one. The J gene is TRBJ2-3, the V gene TRBV20-1; D unresolved. Germline V gene sequence: CDR1 DFQATT, CDR2 SNEGSKA (reference sequence). The V gene lost 2 bases and the J gene lost 8 bases, with 5 bases spanning the gap. The CDR3 length is 10 residues. The chain's CDR3 is CSARWTTQYF. The CDR3 nucleotides read TGCAGTGCTAGATGGACTACGCAGTATTTT.

The chain couples TRBV18 to TRBJ2-2, with 7 positions matching TRBD2. The CDR3 is 14 amino acids. Looked up from germline, CDR1 is KGHSH and CDR2 is LQKENI. The junction had 3 bases not matched to a gene; V was cut back by 6 bases and J by 2 bases. The CDR3 nucleotides read TGTGCCAGCTCTTGGGGACTAAACACCGGGGAGCTGTTTTTT. Translating gives CASSWGLNTGELFF.

CDR3 bases: TGTGCCAGCAGTGAACGGCTCGGGACTGAAGCTTTCTTT. It translates to CASSERLGTEAFF. The J gene is TRBJ1-1, the V gene TRBV25-1; no firm D call. CDR1 and CDR2 from the germline V gene are MGHDK and SYGVNS. Between the trimmed V and J ends, which lost 2 bases and 5 bases, there was a span of 9 bases. The CDR3 runs 13 residues. Full variable domain (rest looked up from reference TRBV25-1 and TRBJ1-1): EADIYQTPRYLVIGTGKKITLECSQTMGHDKMYWYQQDPGMELHLIHYSYGVNSTEKGDLSSESTVSRIRTEHFPLTLESARPSHTSQYLCASSERLGTEAFFGQGTRLTVV.

The chain is built from TRBV28 and TRBJ1-4; D is possibly TRBD1 (6 bases). The CDR3 has 14 residues. Germline CDR1 and CDR2: MDHEN and SYDVKM. V dropped 6 bases and J dropped 6 bases, with 14 bases sitting between them. The CDR3 is CASREGGRDEKLFF. CDR3 nucleotide sequence: TGTGCCAGCAGAGAGGGGGGGAGGGATGAAAAACTGTTTTTT.

This clone was seen a single time. The chain employs TRBV7-2 and TRBJ2-3; D could derive from TRBD1 or TRBD2 (6 bases each). V lost 1 base to trimming and J lost 1 base, with 12 bases between them. The V gene's germline CDR1 is SGHTA and CDR2 FQGNSA. This CDR3 region has 16 residues. CDR3 sequence: CASSLVGGGGTDTQYF. The CDR3 nucleotides read TGTGCCAGCAGCTTAGTGGGGGGCGGGGGCACAGATACGCAGTATTTT.